A single sample gave rise to the 10 T cell receptor beta chains below, sequenced in a study of blood T cell repertoires in COVID-19. Libraries were prepared by immunoSEQ multiplex PCR; TCRdb keeps only in-frame clonotypes and omits some of them. The data contain about 210,000 clones, less than 85% of them singletons. Material: peripheral blood. All receptors come from a woman older than 75 with COVID-19, enrolled during active disease.

The chain carries TRBV9 and TRBJ2-3; D may be TRBD1 (6 bases). Germline CDR1 is SGDLS and CDR2 is YYNGEE. V lost 0 bases to trimming and J lost 2 bases, with 10 bases between them. The length of the CDR3 is 15 residues. The DNA of the CDR3 is TGTGCCAGCAGCGTAGGGGGGCCTCCCACAGATACGCAGTATTTT. Translated: CASSVGGPPTDTQYF. The variable domain in full, with the rest retrieved from reference TRBV9 and TRBJ2-3, is DSGVTQTPKHLITATGQRVTLRCSPRSGDLSVYWYQQSLDQGLQFLIQYYNGEERAKGNILERFSAQQFPDLHSELNLSSLELGDSALYFCASSVGGPPTDTQYFGPGTRLTVL.

This clone was counted only a few times. This rearrangement joins TRBV6-2 or TRBV6-3 to TRBJ1-1, with D hard to call. This CDR3 contains 13 residues. Germline-derived CDR1 and CDR2 are MNHEY and SVGEGT. V was trimmed by 1 base and J by 6 bases, leaving 9 bases between them. For the CDR3, the DNA is TGTGCCAGCAGTTACTGGGGAGCCGCTGAAGCTTTCTTT. It yields the protein CASSYWGAAEAFF.

The V gene is TRBV7-2, the J gene TRBJ2-3, with unresolved D. CDR1 is SGHTA and CDR2 is FQGNSA in the germline V gene. The V and J ends lost 5 bases and 7 bases respectively, with 7 bases between them. The CDR3 is 11 amino acids. The DNA of the CDR3 is TGTGCCAGCAGCCCACTCCATACGCAGTATTTT. Amino acid sequence: CASSPLHTQYF. Drawing the rest from reference TRBV7-2 and TRBJ2-3, the complete variable domain is GAGVSQSPSNKVTEKGKDVELRCDPISGHTALYWYRQSLGQGLEFLIYFQGNSAPDKSGLPSDRFSAERTGGSVSTLTIQRTQQEDSAVYLCASSPLHTQYFGPGTRLTVL.

The rearrangement uses TRBV5-4 and TRBJ1-1, with 11 bases fitting TRBD1. Losses at the gene ends were 2 bases for V and 11 bases for J; bases not matched to a gene: 8. From germline, CDR1 is SGHNT and CDR2 YYREEE (reference sequence). The CDR3 is 14 amino acids. The CDR3 protein is CASSLGQGAGVAFF. The CDR3 coding sequence is TGTGCCAGCAGCTTAGGACAGGGGGCCGGTGTCGCTTTCTTT.

This clone was counted only a few times. The chain joins TRBV2 to TRBJ1-5; 7 positions agree with TRBD1. This CDR3 contains 14 residues. V shed 3 bases, J shed 2 bases, and the junction held 1 base outside the gene matches. The germline V gene has CDR1 SNHLY and CDR2 FYNNEI. The CDR3 DNA follows: TGTGCCAGCAGTGAGGGGACAGGCAATCAGCCCCAGCATTTT. It codes for CASSEGTGNQPQHF. Full variable domain (outside the CDR3, taken from reference TRBV2 and TRBJ1-5): EPEVTQTPSHQVTQMGQEVILRCVPISNHLYFYWYRQILGQKVEFLVSFYNNEISEKSEIFDDQFSVERPDGSNFTLKIRSTKLEDSAMYFCASSEGTGNQPQHFGDGTRLSIL.

The chain couples TRBV5-4 to TRBJ1-3; 8 positions agree with TRBD1. This CDR3 is built from 16 residues. CDR1 and CDR2 from the germline V gene are SGHNT and YYREEE (reference sequence). V trimming: 5 bases; J trimming: 0 bases; junction bases outside the gene matches: 7. CDR3 sequence (DNA): TGTGCCAGCAGTCCTCAGGGGGCAGTCTCTGGAAACACCATATATTTT. It is translated as CASSPQGAVSGNTIYF.

This clone was counted between two and nine times. This sequence joins TRBV10-3 and TRBJ2-1; the D gene is possibly TRBD1 (6 bases). Per germline, CDR1 ENHRY and CDR2 SYGVKD. V lost 4 bases and J 6 bases, leaving 13 bases between the germline ends. The length of the CDR3 is 14 residues. CDR3 sequence: CAISVDEGGNEQFF. In DNA form, the CDR3 reads TGTGCCATCAGTGTGGACGAAGGGGGCAATGAGCAGTTCTTC.

The chain uses TRBV2 and TRBJ1-2, with TRBD1 identical over 8 bases. This CDR3 region has 16 residues. Germline CDR1 is SNHLY and CDR2 is FYNNEI. V lost 6 bases, J lost 5 bases, and 14 bases stayed unmatched. CDR3: CASSGSRDRLQYGYTF. CDR3 nucleotides: TGTGCCAGCAGCGGTTCCCGGGACAGGTTACAGTATGGCTACACCTTC.

The J gene is TRBJ2-7, the V gene TRBV7-6; 8 bases are shared with TRBD1. The CDR3 spans 14 residues. CDR1 is SGHVS and CDR2 is FNYEAQ in the germline V gene. Germline trimming cut 5 bases from V and 5 bases from J; bases unmatched to any gene: 8. The CDR3 reads CASSPDRGRDEQYF. The CDR3 bases are TGTGCCAGCAGCCCAGACAGGGGCAGGGACGAGCAGTACTTC.

The chain links TRBV7-9 to TRBJ1-2; the D gene is possibly TRBD1 (6 bases). V shed 1 base and J shed 7 bases, with 19 bases lying between them. The germline CDR1 and CDR2 sequences are SEHNR and FQNEAQ (reference sequence). The CDR3 runs 16 residues. The DNA of the CDR3 is TGTGCCAGCAGCTTAGTCCAGGGGCCCGGTAGGGCTGGCTACACCTTC. This codes for CASSLVQGPGRAGYTF.